A single sample gave rise to the 27 T cell receptor beta chains below, sequenced in a study of human T cells and chemical hapten exposure listed by TCRdb under 2021. Interpreted using the paper, the time point label stands for: patch test 2, 6 weeks after DPC sensitization. The sample's treatment or condition label, in plain terms: therapeutic diphenylcyclopropenone sensitization with weekly scalp DPC. Library preparation was by RACE. Instrument used: NextSeq 500. TCRdb itself trimmed the public reads at Q25 with fastp, ran MiXCR and retained productive beta chains. Rows with one shared CDR3 protein collapse into an entry with the most common genes and DNA. The sample yields fewer than 100,000 distinct CDR3 sequences; 9.3% were counted once. The biggest ten clones account for 2% to 2.5% of the sample. The input for sequencing was whole blood, taken in connection with sensitization to the hapten diphenylcyclopropenone (DPC). These receptors were obtained from a woman between 35 and 50 years old with alopecia areata. Some clones in this sample may be carry-over from other donors' samples.

This clonotype appeared a single time. V usage is TRBV10-3 and J usage is TRBJ2-7; D is unclear. Per germline, CDR1 ENHRY and CDR2 SYGVKD. The length of the CDR3 is 11 residues. V gave up 4 bases and J gave up 5 bases, with 6 bases separating them. CDR3 nucleotide sequence: TGTGCCATCAGTGCCGCGAACGAGCAGTACTTC. It codes for CAISAANEQYF.

Regarding this clonotype: Compared with germline, one end of the junction differs, possibly owing to a read error. The CDR3 protein is CASRLGENIQYF. The CDR3 coding sequence is TGTGCCAGCAGATTGGGGGAAAACATTCAGTACTTC. The chain employs TRBV5-6 and TRBJ2-4; the D call may be TRBD1 or TRBD2 (5 bases each). The CDR3 is 12 residues long. Germline V gene sequence: CDR1 SGHDT, CDR2 YYEEEE.

This clonotype has ten or more counts. The chain couples TRBV6-5 to TRBJ1-2; 7 bases are a match to TRBD1. Germline loops: CDR1 MNHEY, CDR2 SVGAGI. Trimming at V came to 5 bases and at J to 4 bases, leaving 4 bases not matched to a gene. The CDR3 has 13 amino acids. The CDR3 loop reads CASSPGTVYGYTF. Written as DNA, the CDR3 is TGTGCCAGCAGTCCCGGGACAGTCTATGGCTACACCTTC.

This rearrangement joins TRBV18 to TRBJ1-1, with D unclear. This CDR3 has 12 amino acids. The germline gives CDR1 KGHSH, CDR2 LQKENI. The V and J ends lost 3 bases and 1 base respectively, with 3 bases between them. The CDR3 loop is CASSPQNTEAFF. CDR3 coding DNA: TGTGCCAGCTCACCTCAGAACACTGAAGCTTTCTTT.

The gene calls are TRBV12-3 or TRBV12-4 and TRBJ2-5; weak D call: TRBD1 (5 bases). This CDR3 has 14 amino acids. Trimming cost V 8 bases and J 5 bases, with 18 bases left between them. This CDR3 is CASGRQGARETQYF. The CDR3 DNA follows: TGTGCCAGCGGCCGGCAGGGTGCGAGGGAGACCCAGTACTTC.

This clonotype has at least ten counts. Its ends do not fully match the called genes, so a read error is possible. The chain links TRBV7-7 to TRBJ2-3; D not resolved. Germline values: CDR1 SSHAT, CDR2 FNYEAQ (reference sequence). The CDR3 consists of 10 residues. The CDR3 region is CASSTDTQYF. CDR3 nucleotides: TGTGCTAGCAGCACAGATACGCAGTATTTT.

The rearrangement joins TRBV7-2 to TRBJ2-3; D remains unclear. Trimming cost V 5 bases and J 6 bases, with 12 bases left between them. This CDR3 region has 13 residues. Germline-derived CDR1 and CDR2 are SGHTA and FQGNSA. This chain's CDR3 is CASSILPRDTQYF. The CDR3 DNA follows: TGTGCCAGCAGCATCCTCCCTCGGGATACGCAGTATTTT.

This clonotype was seen repeatedly, ten times or more. V usage is TRBV5-1 and J usage is TRBJ2-1, with TRBD2 matching 8 bases. Germline V lookup: CDR1 SGHRS, CDR2 YFSETQ. The length of the CDR3 is 16 residues. With V trimmed by 9 bases and J by 0 bases, 11 bases remained unmatched. CDR3 coding DNA: TGCGCCACCGCGGGGGGACCCCCCGGCTCCTACAATGAGCAGTTCTTC. Translated: CATAGGPPGSYNEQFF.

This chain links TRBV4-1 with TRBJ1-5; D perhaps matches TRBD1 (6 bases). The V gene's germline CDR1 is MGHRA and CDR2 YSYEKL. V was pared by 1 base and J by 0 bases, with 10 bases between. This CDR3 region has 16 residues. This CDR3 reads CASSQVEGGSNQPQHF. CDR3 nucleotides: TGCGCCAGCAGCCAAGTAGAGGGGGGTAGCAATCAGCCCCAGCATTTT.

This clonotype has ten or more counts. The chain has TRBV5-1 and TRBJ2-6; no reliable D call. V shed 5 bases and J shed 0 bases, with 6 bases lying between them. This CDR3 is 14 amino acids long. The germline gives CDR1 SGHRS, CDR2 YFSETQ. The CDR3 loop reads CASRSNSGANVLTF. The CDR3 DNA follows: TGCGCCAGCAGATCGAACTCTGGGGCCAACGTCCTGACTTTC.

This clonotype has a count of ten or more. CDR3 amino acids: CASSQGLTEAFF. The CDR3 DNA reads TGTGCCAGCAGTCAGGGTCTCACTGAAGCTTTCTTT. The chain joins TRBV6-2 or TRBV6-3 to TRBJ1-1, with D tentatively TRBD1 (5 bases). This CDR3 contains 12 residues. Germline assignment: CDR1 MNHEY and CDR2 SVGEGT. The V and J ends lost 5 bases and 4 bases respectively, with 8 bases between them.

This clonotype was counted a few times. This chain joins TRBV3-1 and TRBJ2-3, with 7 positions matching TRBD1. The germline CDR1 and CDR2 sequences are LGHDT and YNNKEL (reference sequence). V gave up 1 base and J gave up 4 bases; unmatched junction bases: 8. This CDR3 is 16 amino acids long. CDR3 region: CASSQAAGGVADTQYF. DNA of the CDR3: TGTGCCAGCAGCCAAGCGGCAGGGGGAGTAGCAGATACGCAGTATTTT.

The chain uses TRBV28 and TRBJ2-7; 7 bases line up with TRBD1. The CDR3 loop spans 14 amino acids. Germline-derived CDR1 and CDR2 are MDHEN and SYDVKM. V trimming: 7 bases; J trimming: 2 bases; junction bases outside the gene matches: 8. The CDR3, as DNA: TGTGCCAGCATAGGATCGGACAGGACCTACGAGCAGTACTTC. Its protein is CASIGSDRTYEQYF.

The rearrangement links TRBV21-1 to TRBJ2-5; the D segment call TRBD2 is taken from the table without a DNA check. TRBV21-1 is deemed a pseudogene. The CDR3 covers 16 residues. This CDR3 is CASSKGISGEQETQYF. CDR3 sequence (DNA): TGTGCCAGCAGCAAAGGCATTAGCGGGGAACAAGAGACCCAGTACTTC.

This clonotype was seen at least ten times. The gene calls are TRBV6-2 or TRBV6-3 and TRBJ2-2; TRBD2 matches 8 bases. The CDR3 has 14 residues. Germline V CDR1 and CDR2: MNHEY, SVGEGT. V shed 7 bases, J shed 6 bases, and the junction held 7 bases outside the gene matches. Written as DNA, the CDR3 is TGTGCCAGCAAAAAAGCGGGAGACGCCGGGGAGCTGTTTTTT. Translation: CASKKAGDAGELFF.

This clonotype appeared a few times. The rearrangement links TRBV18 to TRBJ2-7; D ambiguous. Between the trimmed V and J ends, which lost 0 bases and 0 bases, there was a span of 6 bases. CDR1 and CDR2 from the germline V gene are KGHSH and LQKENI. CDR3 length: 14 amino acids. The CDR3 here is CASSPPGGSYEQYF. Here the CDR3 DNA reads TGTGCCAGCTCACCACCCGGCGGCTCCTACGAGCAGTACTTC. The variable domain in full, with the rest retrieved from reference TRBV18 and TRBJ2-7, is NAGVMQNPRHLVRRRGQEARLRCSPMKGHSHVYWYRQLPEEGLKFMVYLQKENIIDESGMPKERFSAEFPKEGPSILRIQQVVRGDSAAYFCASSPPGGSYEQYFGPGTRLTVT.

In this sample, this clonotype turned up a few times. The V gene is TRBV5-6, the J gene TRBJ2-5; 12 bases agree with TRBD2. Germline loops: CDR1 SGHDT, CDR2 YYEEEE. V shed 6 bases, J shed 5 bases, and the junction held 14 bases outside the gene matches. The CDR3 length is 17 residues. The CDR3 reads CASTSPLLAGGRETQYF. CDR3 DNA: TGTGCCAGCACCTCCCCCCTCCTAGCGGGAGGGAGGGAGACCCAGTACTTC.

The chain is built from TRBV6-2 or TRBV6-3 and TRBJ2-4, with TRBD2 as a possible D gene (6 bases). Germline loops: CDR1 MNHEY, CDR2 SVGEGT. The germline V and J ends were trimmed by 8 bases and 2 bases, with 19 bases remaining between them. The CDR3 is 16 amino acids. The CDR3, as DNA: TGTGCCAGCGGTAACCGGGACTTCCTGTCCAAAAACATTCAGTACTTC. Translation gives CASGNRDFLSKNIQYF.

The chain is built from TRBV20-1 and TRBJ1-2; tentative D call: TRBD1 (5 bases). The V and J ends lost 2 bases and 4 bases respectively, with 8 bases between them. CDR3 length equals 12 residues. Germline loops: CDR1 DFQATT, CDR2 SNEGSKA (reference sequence). CDR3 coding DNA: TGCAGTGCTAGATGGGGACTCTATGGCTACACCTTC. Translated: CSARWGLYGYTF.

V is TRBV3-1 and J is TRBJ2-2, with D unclear. The germline gives CDR1 LGHDT, CDR2 YNNKEL (reference sequence). The CDR3 is made up of 12 amino acids. The V end lost 2 bases, the J end lost 7 bases, and 5 bases lay between the germline ends. The CDR3 region is CASSQRVGELFF. The CDR3 DNA sequence: TGTGCCAGCAGCCAACGGGTCGGGGAGCTGTTTTTT.

In its sample, this clonotype was seen many times. The V and J genes are TRBV10-3 and TRBJ1-2; D is uncertain. V lost 7 bases and J 5 bases, leaving 17 bases between the germline ends. The CDR3 has 14 residues. Germline V gene sequence: CDR1 ENHRY, CDR2 SYGVKD. CDR3 in DNA: TGTGCCATCACTCGTGGACCCGAGGGATATGGCTACACCTTC. Its translation is CAITRGPEGYGYTF.

The rearrangement uses TRBV28 and TRBJ1-1; no definite D call. Trimming removed 7 bases at V and 5 bases at J, with 11 bases between. CDR1 and CDR2 from the germline V gene are MDHEN and SYDVKM. CDR3 size: 12 residues. CDR3 region: CASTLRGTEAFF. CDR3 bases: TGTGCCAGCACCCTGAGAGGAACTGAAGCTTTCTTT. Drawing the rest from reference TRBV28 and TRBJ1-1, the complete variable domain is DVKVTQSSRYLVKRTGEKVFLECVQDMDHENMFWYRQDPGLGLRLIYFSYDVKMKEKGDIPEGYSVSREKKERFSLILESASTNQTSMYLCASTLRGTEAFFGQGTRLTVV.

The CDR3 spells CASSLVGLSNEQFF. The DNA of the CDR3 is TGTGCCAGCAGCTTAGTGGGGTTGAGCAATGAGCAGTTCTTC. This sequence joins TRBV7-2 and TRBJ2-1; D not resolved. The CDR3 has 14 residues. Germline V gene lookup returns CDR1 SGHTA and CDR2 FQGNSA. Trimming removed 1 base at V and 6 bases at J, with 10 bases between.

This clonotype was counted ten times or more. The rearrangement joins TRBV6-6 to TRBJ2-7; D remains ambiguous. The CDR3 totals 13 residues. Trimming removed 4 bases from V and 0 bases from J, with 7 bases in between. CDR1 and CDR2 (germline): MNHNY, SVGAGI (reference sequence). The CDR3 DNA reads as TGTGCCAGCAGTTCGCGATCCTCCTACGAGCAGTACTTC. Amino acids: CASSSRSSYEQYF.

The V gene is TRBV12-3 or TRBV12-4, the J gene TRBJ2-7, with D hard to call. The V end was cut by 6 bases, the J end by 0 bases, with 9 bases between. The CDR3 consists of 13 residues. The CDR3, as DNA: TGTGCCAGCAGCCCGGACGCCTCCTACGAGCAGTACTTC. Protein product: CASSPDASYEQYF.

The J gene is TRBJ2-7, the V gene TRBV4-2, with no clear D. The CDR3 sequence is 15 residues long. With 3 bases removed from V and 7 bases from J, the gap between germline ends came to 19 bases. Germline CDR1 reads LGHNA; CDR2 reads YNFKEQ. The CDR3 coding sequence is TGTGCCAGCAGCCAGGCCATAGGGCCCGGCGTAGAGCAGTACTTC. It yields the protein CASSQAIGPGVEQYF.

The genes are TRBV20-1 and TRBJ2-7; 9 bases are shared with TRBD2. After removal of 3 bases from V and 5 bases from J, the junction contained 5 bases not matched to a gene. This CDR3 comprises 13 residues. CDR1 DFQATT and CDR2 SNEGSKA come from the germline V gene (reference sequence). CDR3 DNA sequence: TGCAGTGCTAGGGCGGGAGGGAGAAACGAGCAGTACTTC. Translated, it gives CSARAGGRNEQYF.